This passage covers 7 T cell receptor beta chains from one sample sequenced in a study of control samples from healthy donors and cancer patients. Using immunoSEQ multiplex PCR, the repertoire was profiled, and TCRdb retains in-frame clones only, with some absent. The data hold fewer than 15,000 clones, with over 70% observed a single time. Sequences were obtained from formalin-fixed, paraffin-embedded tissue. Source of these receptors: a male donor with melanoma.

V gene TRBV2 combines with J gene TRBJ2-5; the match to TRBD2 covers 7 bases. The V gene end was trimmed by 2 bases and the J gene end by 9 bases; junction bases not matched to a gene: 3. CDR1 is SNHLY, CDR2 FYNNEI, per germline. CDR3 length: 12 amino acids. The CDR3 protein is CASSELAEAQYF. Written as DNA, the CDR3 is TGTGCCAGCAGTGAACTAGCGGAGGCCCAGTACTTC. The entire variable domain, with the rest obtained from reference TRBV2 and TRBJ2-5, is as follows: EPEVTQTPSHQVTQMGQEVILRCVPISNHLYFYWYRQILGQKVEFLVSFYNNEISEKSEIFDDQFSVERPDGSNFTLKIRSTKLEDSAMYFCASSELAEAQYFGPGTRLLVL.

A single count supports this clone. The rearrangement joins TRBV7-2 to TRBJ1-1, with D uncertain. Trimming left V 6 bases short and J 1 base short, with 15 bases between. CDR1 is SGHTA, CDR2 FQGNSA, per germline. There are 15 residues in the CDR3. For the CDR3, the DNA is TGTGCCAGCAGTCTCGCGTCGTTCACGAACACTGAAGCTTTCTTT. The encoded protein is CASSLASFTNTEAFF.

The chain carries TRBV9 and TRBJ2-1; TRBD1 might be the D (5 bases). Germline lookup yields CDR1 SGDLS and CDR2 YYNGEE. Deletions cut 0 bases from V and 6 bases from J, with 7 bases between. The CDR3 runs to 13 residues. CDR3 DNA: TGTGCCAGCAGCGTAGGACAGTCCAATGAGCAGTTCTTC. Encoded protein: CASSVGQSNEQFF.

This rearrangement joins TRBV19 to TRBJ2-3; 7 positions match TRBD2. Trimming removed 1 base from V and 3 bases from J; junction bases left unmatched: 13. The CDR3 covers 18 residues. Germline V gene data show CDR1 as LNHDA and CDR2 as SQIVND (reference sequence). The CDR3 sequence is CASSIGGTWTGGTDTQYF. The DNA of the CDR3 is TGTGCCAGTAGTATAGGAGGTACCTGGACGGGGGGAACAGATACGCAGTATTTT.

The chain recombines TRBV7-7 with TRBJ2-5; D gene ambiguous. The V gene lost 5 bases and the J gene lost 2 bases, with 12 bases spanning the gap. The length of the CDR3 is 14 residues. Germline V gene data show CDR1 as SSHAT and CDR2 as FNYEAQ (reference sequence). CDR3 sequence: CASSPLVGQETQYF. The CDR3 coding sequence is TGTGCCAGCAGCCCCCTTGTGGGGCAAGAGACCCAGTACTTC.

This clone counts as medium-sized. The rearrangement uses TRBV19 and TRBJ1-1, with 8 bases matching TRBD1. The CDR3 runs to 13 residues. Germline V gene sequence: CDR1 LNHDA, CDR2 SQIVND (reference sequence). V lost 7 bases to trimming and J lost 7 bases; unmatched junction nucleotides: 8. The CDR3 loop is CASNAQGQGEAFF. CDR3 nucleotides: TGTGCCAGTAATGCGCAAGGACAGGGTGAAGCTTTCTTT.

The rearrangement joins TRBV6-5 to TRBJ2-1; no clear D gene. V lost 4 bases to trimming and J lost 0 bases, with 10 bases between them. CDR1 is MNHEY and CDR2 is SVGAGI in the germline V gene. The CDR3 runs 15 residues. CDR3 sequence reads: CASSSGRSSYNEQFF. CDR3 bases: TGTGCCAGCAGTTCCGGACGGAGCTCCTACAATGAGCAGTTCTTC.